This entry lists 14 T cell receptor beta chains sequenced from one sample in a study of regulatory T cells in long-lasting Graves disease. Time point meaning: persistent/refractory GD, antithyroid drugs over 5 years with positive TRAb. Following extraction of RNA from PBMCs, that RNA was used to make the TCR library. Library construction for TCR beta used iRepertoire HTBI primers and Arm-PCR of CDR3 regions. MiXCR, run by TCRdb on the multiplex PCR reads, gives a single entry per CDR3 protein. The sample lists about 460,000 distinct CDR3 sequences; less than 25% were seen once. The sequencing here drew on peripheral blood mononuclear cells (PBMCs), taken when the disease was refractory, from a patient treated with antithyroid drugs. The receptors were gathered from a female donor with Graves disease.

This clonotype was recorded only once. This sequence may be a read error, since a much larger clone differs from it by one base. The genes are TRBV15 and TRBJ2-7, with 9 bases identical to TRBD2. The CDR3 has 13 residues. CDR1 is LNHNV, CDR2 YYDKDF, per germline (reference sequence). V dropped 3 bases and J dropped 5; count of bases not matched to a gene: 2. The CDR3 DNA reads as TGTGCCACCAGCAGGGCTAGCGGGGACGAGCAGTACTTC. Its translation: CATSRASGDEQYF.

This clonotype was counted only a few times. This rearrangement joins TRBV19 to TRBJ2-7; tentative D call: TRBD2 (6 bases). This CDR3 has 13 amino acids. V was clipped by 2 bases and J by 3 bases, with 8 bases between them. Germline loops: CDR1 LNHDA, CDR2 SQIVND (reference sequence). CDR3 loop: CASSIREHYEQYF. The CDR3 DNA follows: TGTGCCAGTAGTATACGGGAGCACTACGAGCAGTACTTC.

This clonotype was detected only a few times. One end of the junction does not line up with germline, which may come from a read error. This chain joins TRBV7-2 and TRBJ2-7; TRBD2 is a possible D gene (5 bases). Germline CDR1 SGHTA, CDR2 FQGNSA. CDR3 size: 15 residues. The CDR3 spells CASSLVASRSYGQYF. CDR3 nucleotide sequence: TGTGCCAGCAGCTTAGTAGCTAGCAGATCCTACGGGCAGTACTTC.

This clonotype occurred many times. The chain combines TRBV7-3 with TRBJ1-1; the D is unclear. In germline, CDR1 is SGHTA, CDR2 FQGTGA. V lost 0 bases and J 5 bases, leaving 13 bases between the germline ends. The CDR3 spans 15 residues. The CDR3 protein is CASSLTHGEETEAFF. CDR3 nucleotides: TGTGCCAGCAGCTTAACGCATGGGGAAGAGACTGAAGCTTTCTTT.

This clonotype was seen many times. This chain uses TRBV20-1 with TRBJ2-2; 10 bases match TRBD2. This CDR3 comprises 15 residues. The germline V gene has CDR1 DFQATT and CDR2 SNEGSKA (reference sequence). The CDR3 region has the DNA TGCAGGGGTAGCGAGCGGGAGGGAAACACCGGGGAGCTGTTTTTT. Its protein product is CRGSEREGNTGELFF.

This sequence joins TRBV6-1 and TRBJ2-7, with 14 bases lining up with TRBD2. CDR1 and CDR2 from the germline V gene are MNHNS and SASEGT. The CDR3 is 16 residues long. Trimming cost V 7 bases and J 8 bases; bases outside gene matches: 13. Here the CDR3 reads CASKLPGLAGEDKQYF. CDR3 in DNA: TGTGCCAGCAAACTTCCGGGACTAGCGGGAGAAGACAAGCAGTACTTC.

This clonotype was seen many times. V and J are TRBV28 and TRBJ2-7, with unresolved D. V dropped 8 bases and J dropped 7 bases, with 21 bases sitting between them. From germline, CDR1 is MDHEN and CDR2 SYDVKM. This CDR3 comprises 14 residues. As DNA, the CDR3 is TGTGCCAGCCTAACCTCGGACCTCTCTGGGGAGCAGTACTTC. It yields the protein CASLTSDLSGEQYF.

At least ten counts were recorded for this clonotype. The CDR3 DNA sequence: TGTGCCAGCAGCCAAGAAGCCCCCGGGTTCACTGAAGCTTTCTTT. Its protein is CASSQEAPGFTEAFF. The chain employs TRBV7-9 and TRBJ1-1; D not resolved. CDR3 length equals 15 residues. Per the germline V gene, CDR1 is SEHNR and CDR2 is FQNEAQ (reference sequence). V lost 5 bases and J 4 bases, leaving 17 bases between the germline ends. Drawing the rest from reference TRBV7-9 and TRBJ1-1, the complete variable domain is DTGVSQNPRHKITKRGQNVTFRCDPISEHNRLYWYRQTLGQGPEFLTYFQNEAQLEKSRLLSDRFSAERPKGSFSTLEIQRTEQGDSAMYLCASSQEAPGFTEAFFGQGTRLTVV.

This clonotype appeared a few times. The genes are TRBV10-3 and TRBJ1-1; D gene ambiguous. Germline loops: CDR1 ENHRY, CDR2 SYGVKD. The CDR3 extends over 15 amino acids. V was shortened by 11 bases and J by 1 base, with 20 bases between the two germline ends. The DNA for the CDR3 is TGTGCCCCCGCTAGTAAATGGGAAGAGAACACTGAAGCTTTCTTT. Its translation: CAPASKWEENTEAFF.

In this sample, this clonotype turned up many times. The CDR3 DNA reads as TGTGCCAGCAGCCTGGGACAGGCGGGAGGAGGCTACACCTTC. It specifies CASSLGQAGGGYTF. The chain combines TRBV7-2 with TRBJ1-2, with 8 bases identical to TRBD1. The germline V gene has CDR1 SGHTA and CDR2 FQGNSA. The CDR3 consists of 14 residues. The V segment lost 5 bases and the J segment 8 bases; nucleotides outside the gene matches: 10. Drawing the rest from reference TRBV7-2 and TRBJ1-2, the complete variable domain is GAGVSQSPSNKVTEKGKDVELRCDPISGHTALYWYRQSLGQGLEFLIYFQGNSAPDKSGLPSDRFSAERTGGSVSTLTIQRTQQEDSAVYLCASSLGQAGGGYTFGSGTRLTVV.

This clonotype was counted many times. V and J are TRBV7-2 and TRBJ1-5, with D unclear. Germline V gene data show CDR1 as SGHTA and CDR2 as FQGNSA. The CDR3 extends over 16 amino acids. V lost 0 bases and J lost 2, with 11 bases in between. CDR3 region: CASSLAGSAGNQPQHF. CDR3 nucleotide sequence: TGTGCCAGCAGCTTAGCGGGAAGTGCGGGCAATCAGCCCCAGCATTTT.

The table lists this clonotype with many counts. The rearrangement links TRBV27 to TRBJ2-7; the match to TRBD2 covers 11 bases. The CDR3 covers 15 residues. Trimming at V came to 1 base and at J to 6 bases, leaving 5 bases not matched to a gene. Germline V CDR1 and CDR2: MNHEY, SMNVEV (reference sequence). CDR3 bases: TGTGCCAGCAGTTTATTAGCGGGAGGGCCTGGCGAGCAGTACTTC. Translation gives CASSLLAGGPGEQYF.

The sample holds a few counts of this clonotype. CDR3 nucleotides: TGTGCCAGCAGTTTATTCGGCCAGCCTGACACCATATATTTT. Translated: CASSLFGQPDTIYF. The chain joins TRBV12-3 or TRBV12-4 to TRBJ1-3; no definite D call. Trimming removed 2 bases from V and 8 bases from J, with 13 bases in between. This CDR3 region has 14 residues.

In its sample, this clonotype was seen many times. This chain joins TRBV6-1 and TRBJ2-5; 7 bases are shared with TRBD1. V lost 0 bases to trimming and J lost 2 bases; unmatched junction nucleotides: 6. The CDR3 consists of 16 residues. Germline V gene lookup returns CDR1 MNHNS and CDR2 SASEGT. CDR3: CASSEAWGRGQETQYF. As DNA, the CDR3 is TGTGCCAGCAGTGAAGCCTGGGGCAGGGGGCAAGAGACCCAGTACTTC.